These 23 T cell receptor beta chains came from one sample sequenced in a study of shared clonotypes between healthy human individuals. Repertoires were generated with immunoSEQ multiplex PCR, while TCRdb's copy carries only in-frame clones and drops some. Of 110,000 or so clones listed, around 65% are singletons. Sequenced: memory CD8+ T cells sorted from blood. Subset of the sample: CD45RO+ cells pooled with CCR7-negative TemRA cells. The receptor source for this set is a woman aged 30 to 39 in good health.

The chain carries TRBV7-8 and TRBJ2-7, with D possibly being TRBD2 (7 bases). Germline CDR1 SGHVS, CDR2 FQNEAQ. The CDR3 runs 14 residues. The V gene lost 5 bases and the J gene lost 5 bases, with 16 bases spanning the gap. The CDR3 DNA reads as TGTGCCAGCAGCCCACGGGGGGCGATGAACGAGCAGTACTTC. Translating it yields CASSPRGAMNEQYF.

This chain connects TRBV19 to TRBJ2-3; TRBD2 matches 7 bases. Trimming removed 5 bases from V and 1 base from J; junction bases left unmatched: 9. The CDR3 extends over 16 amino acids. CDR1 and CDR2 from the germline V gene are LNHDA and SQIVND (reference sequence). The CDR3 nucleotides read TGTGCCAGTAGTTGGGAGGGCCCATTCGGCACAGATACGCAGTATTTT. Its translation: CASSWEGPFGTDTQYF.

This clone has ten or more counts. The genes are TRBV28 and TRBJ2-6; no definite D call. From germline, CDR1 is MDHEN and CDR2 SYDVKM. There are 14 residues in the CDR3. V lost 6 bases, J lost 2 bases, and 8 bases lay in between. The CDR3 reads CASSHGPGANVLTF. As DNA, the CDR3 is TGTGCCAGCAGCCACGGACCTGGGGCCAACGTCCTGACTTTC.

The chain has TRBV13 and TRBJ2-2; D may be TRBD2 (5 bases). The CDR3 covers 12 residues. The germline V gene encodes CDR1 PRHDT and CDR2 FYEKMQ (reference sequence). The CDR3 region has the DNA TGTGCTCTCGGCCGGGGCACCGGGGAGCTGTTTTTT. This sequence encodes CALGRGTGELFF.

This clone came up a few times. The chain links TRBV19 to TRBJ2-3; TRBD1 agrees at 9 bases. V gave up 6 bases and J gave up 2 bases; unmatched junction bases: 9. The CDR3 is 16 residues long. In germline, CDR1 is LNHDA, CDR2 SQIVND (reference sequence). CDR3 sequence (DNA): TGTGCCAGTAGCCCGGGACAGGGAGAGCTCACAGATACGCAGTATTTT. Its protein is CASSPGQGELTDTQYF.

The genes are TRBV9 and TRBJ2-3; 10 nucleotides match TRBD2. Germline V lookup: CDR1 SGDLS, CDR2 YYNGEE. V lost 2 bases to trimming and J lost 4 bases; unmatched junction nucleotides: 10. The CDR3 has 17 residues. Written as DNA, the CDR3 is TGTGCCAGCAGCGTTGGACCGGGACTAGCGTCCTCAGATACGCAGTATTTT. Its protein is CASSVGPGLASSDTQYF.

Worth noting for this clone: A junction end diverges from the germline sequence, so it may reflect a read error. The V and J genes are TRBV11-2 and TRBJ1-2; no definite D call. CDR1 SGHAT and CDR2 FQNNGV come from the germline V gene. This CDR3 comprises 17 residues. The CDR3 DNA sequence: TGTGCCAGCAGCTTAGATCTACCGGGCGACAATTACTATAGCTACACCTTC. Protein: CASSLDLPGDNYYSYTF.

The chain has TRBV2 and TRBJ2-7; D gene unclear. V was cut by 1 base and J by 3 bases, with 7 bases left in between. Germline V gene data show CDR1 as SNHLY and CDR2 as FYNNEI. This CDR3 is built from 13 residues. The CDR3: CASSEGLNYEQYF. The CDR3 nucleotides read TGTGCCAGCAGTGAAGGCTTAAACTACGAGCAGTACTTC.

The V gene is TRBV18, the J gene TRBJ2-5; TRBD1 agrees at 11 bases. The CDR3 is 17 residues long. V dropped 5 bases and J dropped 5; count of bases not matched to a gene: 13. Germline V gene sequence: CDR1 KGHSH, CDR2 LQKENI. In nucleotides, the CDR3 is TGTGCCAGCTCAAGGAATACCGGGACAGGGGGAAGGGAGACCCAGTACTTC. Its translation: CASSRNTGTGGRETQYF.

This chain connects TRBV20-1 to TRBJ2-7; D uncertain. This CDR3 spans 11 amino acids. Per germline, CDR1 DFQATT and CDR2 SNEGSKA (reference sequence). Trimming pared 1 base from V and 5 bases from J, leaving 6 bases between. The CDR3 region is CSARGGNEQYF. CDR3 coding DNA: TGCAGTGCTAGAGGTGGGAACGAGCAGTACTTC.

This chain connects TRBV6-1 to TRBJ2-7; D remains unclear. V was trimmed by 0 bases and J by 0 bases, leaving 6 bases between them. Germline V lookup: CDR1 MNHNS, CDR2 SASEGT. This CDR3 is built from 14 residues. CDR3 nucleotides: TGTGCCAGCAGTGAAGCCTCGACCTCCTACGAGCAGTACTTC. As protein: CASSEASTSYEQYF.

V usage is TRBV5-1 and J usage is TRBJ2-1; 7 bases line up with TRBD2. The germline CDR1 and CDR2 sequences are SGHRS and YFSETQ. The CDR3 spans 16 residues. V was pared by 0 bases and J by 8 bases, with 11 bases of the junction left unmatched. The CDR3 coding sequence is TGCGCCAGCAGCTTGGTTCTAGCGTCTGGGGGGGATGAGCAGTTCTTC. It is translated as CASSLVLASGGDEQFF.

The CDR3, as DNA: TGTGCCGTCAACCGGGACAGGGACAATGAGCAGTTCTTC. The encoded protein is CAVNRDRDNEQFF. The chain recombines TRBV10-3 with TRBJ2-1; 9 bases are shared with TRBD1. The CDR3 spans 13 residues. Trimming at V came to 11 bases and at J to 5 bases, leaving 7 bases not matched to a gene. CDR1 and CDR2 from the germline V gene are ENHRY and SYGVKD.

This clone has just a few counts. J is TRBJ2-1 and V is TRBV7-2; 9 bases agree with TRBD2. CDR1 is SGHTA and CDR2 is FQGNSA in the germline V gene. V trimming: 3 bases; J trimming: 9 bases; junction bases outside the gene matches: 6. The CDR3 has 14 amino acids. CDR3 sequence: CASSFLAGVAEQFF. CDR3 nucleotide sequence: TGTGCCAGCAGCTTCTTAGCGGGAGTGGCTGAGCAGTTCTTC.

The chain employs TRBV2 and TRBJ2-2; the D call may be TRBD1 or TRBD2 (5 bases each). The CDR3 loop spans 14 amino acids. Germline-derived CDR1 and CDR2 are SNHLY and FYNNEI. Trimming removed 8 bases at V and 3 bases at J, with 13 bases between. CDR3: CASGTGTYTGELFF. The CDR3 bases are TGTGCCAGCGGGACGGGAACTTACACCGGGGAGCTGTTTTTT.

The chain is built from TRBV7-9 and TRBJ1-2; tentative D call: TRBD1 (6 bases). This CDR3 comprises 15 residues. Germline V gene sequence: CDR1 SEHNR, CDR2 FQNEAQ (reference sequence). V shed 1 base and J shed 4 bases, with 13 bases lying between them. Written as DNA, the CDR3 is TGTGCCAGCAGCTTAGAAGGAGGGGGTTCCTATGGCTACACCTTC. Encoded protein: CASSLEGGGSYGYTF.

The rearrangement uses TRBV7-6 and TRBJ2-2; 15 bases are a match to TRBD2. Germline V CDR1 and CDR2: SGHVS, FNYEAQ. V gave up 5 bases and J gave up 3 bases; unmatched junction bases: 4. The CDR3 is 17 residues long. The CDR3, as DNA: TGTGCCAGCAGCCTTGGACTAGCGGGAGGGTACACCGGGGAGCTGTTTTTT. Protein sequence: CASSLGLAGGYTGELFF. The complete variable domain, with remaining parts taken from reference TRBV7-6 and TRBJ2-2, reads GAGVSQSPRYKVTKRGQDVALRCDPISGHVSLYWYRQALGQGPEFLTYFNYEAQQDKSGLPNDRFSAERPEGSISTLTIQRTEQRDSAMYRCASSLGLAGGYTGELFFGEGSRLTVL.

The chain recombines TRBV28 with TRBJ2-7; D gene uncertain. From germline, CDR1 is MDHEN and CDR2 SYDVKM. This CDR3 comprises 12 residues. The germline V and J ends were trimmed by 4 bases and 1 base, with 5 bases remaining between them. CDR3 amino acids: CASSWGSYEQYF. The CDR3 DNA reads TGTGCCAGCAGTTGGGGTTCCTACGAGCAGTACTTC.

The genes are TRBV4-1 and TRBJ1-2; a weak D match, TRBD1 (5 bases). Trimming removed 4 bases from V and 4 bases from J, with 19 bases in between. This CDR3 region has 16 residues. Looked up from germline, CDR1 is MGHRA and CDR2 is YSYEKL. In DNA form, the CDR3 reads TGCGCCAGCAGCCCGTCGGTACCGGGACTTTCCTATGGCTACACCTTC. Its protein is CASSPSVPGLSYGYTF.

The genes are TRBV19 and TRBJ1-3, with 8 bases that match TRBD1. The CDR3 spans 20 residues. Germline CDR1 and CDR2: LNHDA and SQIVND (reference sequence). The ends lost 4 bases at V and 2 bases at J; junction bases unmatched: 19. The CDR3 loop is CASSNYWTGYGLGPGNTIYF. CDR3 DNA: TGTGCCAGTAGTAACTATTGGACAGGGTATGGTCTCGGTCCTGGAAACACCATATATTTT.

This clone was recorded a few times. V is TRBV4-1 and J is TRBJ2-7; D unclear. Deletions cut 3 bases from V and 1 base from J, with 7 bases between. The germline gives CDR1 MGHRA, CDR2 YSYEKL. The CDR3 has 13 amino acids. The CDR3 protein is CASSHGVSYEQYF. CDR3 coding DNA: TGCGCCAGCAGCCATGGAGTATCCTACGAGCAGTACTTC.

The chain has TRBV28 and TRBJ2-3; D perhaps matches TRBD2 (6 bases). This CDR3 is 15 amino acids long. Germline assignment: CDR1 MDHEN and CDR2 SYDVKM. Trimming took off 3 bases at V and 0 bases at J, with 10 bases between the two ends. In DNA, the CDR3 is TGTGCCAGCAGTTTGCGGGAACTTAGCACAGATACGCAGTATTTT. Translating it yields CASSLRELSTDTQYF.

The V and J genes are TRBV6-1 and TRBJ2-3; 11 nucleotides line up with TRBD2. CDR3 length equals 17 residues. V lost 0 bases and J lost 0; bases outside the gene matches: 2. From germline, CDR1 is MNHNS and CDR2 SASEGT. CDR3 bases: TGTGCCAGCAGTGAAGCTTTAGCGGGAGGGAGCACAGATACGCAGTATTTT. Its translation is CASSEALAGGSTDTQYF.